This is a list of T cell receptor beta chains from one sample in a study of blood T cell repertoires in COVID-19. Profiled with immunoSEQ multiplex PCR; TCRdb holds only in-frame clones, not every one. The repertoire holds fewer than 250,000 clones, with 88% as singletons. Input material: PBMCs or T cells enriched from blood (not recorded which). The receptor source for this set is a woman aged 50 to 60 with acute COVID-19. The CDR3 runs from the conserved cysteine through the conserved F or W. Fields, in order: J gene, clone size, D gene, V gene, CDR3 DNA, CDR3 protein. D genes are given only for firm matches. Clone size is given for some rows only: seen once, a few or many times, or a class if the clone is expanded.

>TRBJ2-7|-|-|TRBV29-1
TGCAGCATCAGGAGGGAATACGAGCAGTACTTC
CSIRREYEQYF
>TRBJ2-2|-|TRBD2|TRBV5-1
TGCGCCAGCAGCTTGACTAGCGGGAACACCGGGGAGCTGTTTTTT
CASSLTSGNTGELFF
>TRBJ1-3|few|-|TRBV30
TGTGCCAGTACAGACTCTGGAAACACCATATATTTT
CASTDSGNTIYF
>TRBJ2-5|-|TRBD2|TRBV5-8
TGTGCCAGCAGCCCGCTAGCGGGAGGCCCTCAAGAGACCCAGTACTTC
CASSPLAGGPQETQYF
>TRBJ1-1|-|-|TRBV5-1
TGCGCCAGCAGCTTGTTTTTTACGGGGTTCGACACTGAAGCTTTCTTT
CASSLFFTGFDTEAFF
>TRBJ1-3|-|-|TRBV28
TGTGCCAGCAGTTCCTCCGTCCCGCGCACCATATATTTT
CASSSSVPRTIYF
>TRBJ2-3|-|TRBD1|TRBV5-1
TGCGCCAGCAGCTCCCAAACACAGGGGAGCACAGATACGCAGTATTTT
CASSSQTQGSTDTQYF
>TRBJ2-4|once|TRBD2|TRBV18
TGTGCCAGCTCACCTAAACGGGAGGGCCCGGGAAACATTCAGTACTTC
CASSPKREGPGNIQYF
>TRBJ1-4|-|TRBD1|TRBV5-1
TGCGCCAGCAGCAGGGTGGGGCTGACAGGGGGTCAGGAAAAACTGTTTTTT
CASSRVGLTGGQEKLFF
>TRBJ1-2|-|TRBD1|TRBV5-1
TGCGCCACCAGAGAGGACAGGGCCTATGATGGCTACACCTTC
CATREDRAYDGYTF
>TRBJ1-1|-|-|TRBV29-1
TGCAGCGTGGGACATCTGAACACTGAAGCTTTCTTT
CSVGHLNTEAFF
>TRBJ2-3|-|TRBD1|TRBV5-1
TGCGCCAGTAGGACAGGGAGCACAGATACGCAGTATTTT
CASRTGSTDTQYF
>TRBJ2-3|-|TRBD2|TRBV7-6
TGTGCCAGCAGCCCTCGGGGGACTAGCGGACTGGAGGATACGCAGTATTTT
CASSPRGTSGLEDTQYF
>TRBJ1-2|once|TRBD1|TRBV7-8
TGTGCCAGCAGCCCCGGGACAGGGGCTGCTCCCGGTGGCTACACCTTC
CASSPGTGAAPGGYTF
>TRBJ1-6|few|-|TRBV19
TGTGCCAGTAGTATCAGAGGGGGTGATAATTCACCCCTCCACTTT
CASSIRGGDNSPLHF
>TRBJ2-7|-|TRBD1|TRBV5-1
TGCGCCAGCAGCACACGACAGGGGATCAACGAGCAGTACTTC
CASSTRQGINEQYF
>TRBJ1-5|-|-|TRBV19
TGTGCCAGTAGTATCAACCGAGGGGGTGGGAATCAGCCCCAGCATTTT
CASSINRGGGNQPQHF
>TRBJ1-5|few|-|TRBV9
TGTGCCAGCAGCTCGGGGAACCGCAATCAGCCCCAGCATTTT
CASSSGNRNQPQHF
>TRBJ2-7|-|TRBD2|TRBV5-4
TGTGCCAGCAGCTTGGCAGGGACTAGCGTTTACGAGCAGTACTTC
CASSLAGTSVYEQYF
>TRBJ2-5|-|-|TRBV9
TGTGCCAGCAGCGTAGCGCCCAGGGCAGGGGAGACCCAGTACTTC
CASSVAPRAGETQYF
>TRBJ1-1|-|-|TRBV19
TGTGCCAGTAGTCCTCTCAACGCGGGGGACACTGAAGCTTTCTTT
CASSPLNAGDTEAFF
>TRBJ2-1|-|TRBD2|TRBV7-2
TGTGCCAGCAGCTATACCGGGACTAGGACAAACAATGAGCAGTTCTTC
CASSYTGTRTNNEQFF
>TRBJ2-1|-|TRBD1|TRBV19
TGTGCCAGTAGTATAAGGGACAGGGGGAACAATGAGCAGTTCTTC
CASSIRDRGNNEQFF
>TRBJ1-2|-|TRBD1|TRBV10-3
TGTGCCATCAGTGAATTGGACAGGGGGAACTACACCTTC
CAISELDRGNYTF
>TRBJ2-7|-|-|TRBV6-6
TGTGCCAGCAGCCTCCTTGACTCGAGAGGAATCCGGCAGTACTTC
CASSLLDSRGIRQYF
>TRBJ1-2|-|-|TRBV4-3
TGCGCCAGCAGCCAACGGAATGGGCCCTATGGCTACACCTTC
CASSQRNGPYGYTF
>TRBJ2-2|-|TRBD1|TRBV7-3
TGTGCCAGCAGCTCACAGGGGGCGGGAATGGCCGGGGAGCTGTTTTTT
CASSSQGAGMAGELFF
>TRBJ1-2|-|TRBD1|TRBV28
TGTGCCAGCAGCTTGACAGGGGGCCCCCTCTATGGCTACACCTTC
CASSLTGGPLYGYTF
>TRBJ1-1|-|TRBD1|TRBV24-1
TGTGCCACCAGTGACCCTGGACAGGGTACAGCTTTCTTT
CATSDPGQGTAFF
>TRBJ1-5|-|TRBD1|TRBV19
TGTGCCAGTAGCATGGGGGACAGATTGTCCCGCAATCAGCCCCAGCATTTT
CASSMGDRLSRNQPQHF
>TRBJ2-5|-|-|TRBV4-1
TGCGCCAGCAGCCAACAGCAGGGTCTAGAGACCCAGTACTTC
CASSQQQGLETQYF
>TRBJ2-5|-|TRBD2|TRBV10-1
TGCGCCAGCATACTAGCGGTCTTTCCTCAAGAGACCCAGTACTTC
CASILAVFPQETQYF